Listed below are T cell receptor beta chains from one sample, sequenced in a study of identical twins. One entry per CDR3 protein, called by TCRdb with MiXCR from the 5' RACE reads. The table has 240,000 or so distinct CDR3 sequences, roughly a tenth seen once. The sequencing sample was made of memory T cells sorted from blood. The receptor set was obtained from a man aged 50-60 years in good health. The CDR3 runs from the conserved cysteine through the conserved F or W. A D gene is named only where the DNA matches it firmly. Size is omitted from some rows. Given values are once, few, many or a class for expanded clones.

j_call v_call clone_size d_call cdr3_nt cdr3_aa
TRBJ2-5 TRBV18 . . TGTGCCAGCTCACCACCTGGAGGGTCAGAGACCCAGTACTTC CASSPPGGSETQYF
TRBJ2-3 TRBV4-2 many . TGCGCCAGCAGCCAAGATCGGGGCACAGATACGCAGTATTTT CASSQDRGTDTQYF
TRBJ2-7 TRBV18 many . TGTGCCAGCTCACCATCGAGCACAGCAACCTACGAGCAGTACTTC CASSPSSTATYEQYF
TRBJ2-1 TRBV29-1 many . TGCAGCGTTAACGGCCGCGGGGATGAGCAGTTCTTC CSVNGRGDEQFF
TRBJ2-1 TRBV7-3 many . TGTGCCAGCAGTCCAATTAACGGGAACAATGAGCAGTTCTTC CASSPINGNNEQFF
TRBJ2-1 TRBV6-1 many . TGTGCCAGCAGTGCTAAAGTAATGGGGGGTGAGCAGTTCTTC CASSAKVMGGEQFF
TRBJ2-7 TRBV12-3/TRBV12-4 few TRBD1 TGTGCCAGCAGGAAACAGGGGATGTCCTACGAGCAGTACTTC CASRKQGMSYEQYF
TRBJ2-7 TRBV12-3/TRBV12-4 . . TGTGCCAGCAGATCAACAGGGAGTGGTTACGAGCAGTACTTC CASRSTGSGYEQYF
TRBJ2-1 TRBV4-1 many TRBD1 TGCGCCAGCAGCGGCTGGACAGGGGAAGGGCAGTTCTTC CASSGWTGEGQFF
TRBJ2-1 TRBV5-1 many . TGCGCCAGCAGCTTTATCGATGAGCAGTTCTTC CASSFIDEQFF
TRBJ2-3 TRBV9 many . TGTGCCAGCAGCGTAGCCGGGGGGCTGGGTACAGATACGCAGTATTTT CASSVAGGLGTDTQYF
TRBJ2-1 TRBV19 many TRBD2 TGTGCCAGTACTTCCCCCCGGGTAGCGGGAGGCCAGGGGTCCTACAATGAGCAGTTCTTC CASTSPRVAGGQGSYNEQFF
TRBJ2-1 TRBV20-1 many . TGCAGTGCTAGGCCAGGGTTAGGTGTGTACAGAAACAATGAGCAGTTCTTC CSARPGLGVYRNNEQFF
TRBJ2-1 TRBV24-1 . . TGTGCCACCAGTGGGTCCAGGGGTCGTCTGCGCAATGAGCAGTTCTTC CATSGSRGRLRNEQFF
TRBJ2-3 TRBV12-3/TRBV12-4 many TRBD2 TGTGCCAGCAGTTTCCTAGCGGTCACAGATACGCAGTATTTT CASSFLAVTDTQYF
TRBJ1-6 TRBV27 . . TGTGCCAGCAGTAACGCGGCAAATTCACCCCTCCACTTT CASSNAANSPLHF
TRBJ1-2 TRBV6-2/TRBV6-3 many . TGTGCCAGCAGTTATAACAACAACTATGGCTACACCTTC CASSYNNNYGYTF
TRBJ2-1 TRBV5-6 . . TGTGCCAGCAGCTTAAGGGAGACCCAGTTCTTC CASSLRETQFF
TRBJ2-1 TRBV5-1 few TRBD2 TGCGCCAGCAGTTCGGGACTAGCGGACAATGAGCAGTTCTTC CASSSGLADNEQFF
TRBJ2-3 TRBV4-3 many . TGCGCCAGCAGCCAAGATTTCGGGAGCCCCACAGATACGCAGTATTTT CASSQDFGSPTDTQYF
TRBJ1-1 TRBV7-2 many . TGTGCCAGCAGCTCGCAGGGCACCAACACTGAAGCTTTCTTT CASSSQGTNTEAFF
TRBJ2-1 TRBV4-1 few . TGCGCCAGCAGCCGGGAGATGGGATCCTACAATGAGCAGTTCTTC CASSREMGSYNEQFF
TRBJ1-5 TRBV20-1 many TRBD1 TGCAGTGCTAGATCACAGGGGGCATTTGGCAATCAGCCCCAGCATTTT CSARSQGAFGNQPQHF
TRBJ2-1 TRBV5-1 few TRBD2 TGCGCCAGCAGCCCGGGACTACTTTACAATGAGCAGTTCTTC CASSPGLLYNEQFF
TRBJ1-2 TRBV12-3/TRBV12-4 . . TGTGCCAGCAGTGTACCGGGAGGCTATGGCTACACCTTC CASSVPGGYGYTF
TRBJ2-5 TRBV15 . . TGTGCCACCAGCATTGGGACTCTCCAAGAGACCCAGTACTTC CATSIGTLQETQYF
TRBJ2-2 TRBV28 few TRBD2 TGTGCCAGCAGTTTATTGGGGGGGAAGAACACCGGGGAGCTGTTTTTT CASSLLGGKNTGELFF
TRBJ2-7 TRBV9 many . TGTGCCAGCAGCGTAGGCCCCTCAGGAACCTACGAGCAGTACTTC CASSVGPSGTYEQYF
TRBJ2-1 TRBV18 many TRBD1 TGTGCCAGCTCACCAATCCAGGGGGCACACAATGAGCAGTTCTTC CASSPIQGAHNEQFF
TRBJ2-1 TRBV4-3 . . TGCGCCAGCAGCCAAGATTGGACGGGAGAATTTGAGCAGTTCTTC CASSQDWTGEFEQFF
TRBJ1-2 TRBV6-2/TRBV6-3 . TRBD1 TGTGCCAGCAGTTACCTTGTCCGGAGGGCTTCCAGACAGGGGTCTAACTATGGCTACACCTTC CASSYLVRRASRQGSNYGYTF
TRBJ2-3 TRBV28 many . TGTGCCAGCAGTTCCGACAGCACAGATACGCAGTATTTT CASSSDSTDTQYF
TRBJ1-6 TRBV7-3 many TRBD1 TGTGCCAGCAGCGAGACAGGGGGTCGGGGAATTTCACCCCTCCACTTT CASSETGGRGISPLHF
TRBJ1-1 TRBV11-2 many TRBD1 TGTGCCAGCAGCCTACAAAGACAGGGAACAGGGGGACACACTGAAGCTTTCTTT CASSLQRQGTGGHTEAFF
TRBJ1-6 TRBV30 many . TGTGCCTGGAGTACGAGATCACCCCTCCACTTT CAWSTRSPLHF
TRBJ2-5 TRBV7-2 many . TGTGCCAGCAGCTCACAGGCATCCCAAGAGACCCAGTACTTC CASSSQASQETQYF
TRBJ2-6 TRBV12-3/TRBV12-4 many . TGTGCCAGCACTCTTAGGGGGGCCAACGTCCTGACTTTC CASTLRGANVLTF
TRBJ2-2 TRBV7-2 many TRBD1 TGTGCCAGCAGAGTAAACCCGGGACAGGGTCGAACCGGGGAGCTGTTTTTT CASRVNPGQGRTGELFF